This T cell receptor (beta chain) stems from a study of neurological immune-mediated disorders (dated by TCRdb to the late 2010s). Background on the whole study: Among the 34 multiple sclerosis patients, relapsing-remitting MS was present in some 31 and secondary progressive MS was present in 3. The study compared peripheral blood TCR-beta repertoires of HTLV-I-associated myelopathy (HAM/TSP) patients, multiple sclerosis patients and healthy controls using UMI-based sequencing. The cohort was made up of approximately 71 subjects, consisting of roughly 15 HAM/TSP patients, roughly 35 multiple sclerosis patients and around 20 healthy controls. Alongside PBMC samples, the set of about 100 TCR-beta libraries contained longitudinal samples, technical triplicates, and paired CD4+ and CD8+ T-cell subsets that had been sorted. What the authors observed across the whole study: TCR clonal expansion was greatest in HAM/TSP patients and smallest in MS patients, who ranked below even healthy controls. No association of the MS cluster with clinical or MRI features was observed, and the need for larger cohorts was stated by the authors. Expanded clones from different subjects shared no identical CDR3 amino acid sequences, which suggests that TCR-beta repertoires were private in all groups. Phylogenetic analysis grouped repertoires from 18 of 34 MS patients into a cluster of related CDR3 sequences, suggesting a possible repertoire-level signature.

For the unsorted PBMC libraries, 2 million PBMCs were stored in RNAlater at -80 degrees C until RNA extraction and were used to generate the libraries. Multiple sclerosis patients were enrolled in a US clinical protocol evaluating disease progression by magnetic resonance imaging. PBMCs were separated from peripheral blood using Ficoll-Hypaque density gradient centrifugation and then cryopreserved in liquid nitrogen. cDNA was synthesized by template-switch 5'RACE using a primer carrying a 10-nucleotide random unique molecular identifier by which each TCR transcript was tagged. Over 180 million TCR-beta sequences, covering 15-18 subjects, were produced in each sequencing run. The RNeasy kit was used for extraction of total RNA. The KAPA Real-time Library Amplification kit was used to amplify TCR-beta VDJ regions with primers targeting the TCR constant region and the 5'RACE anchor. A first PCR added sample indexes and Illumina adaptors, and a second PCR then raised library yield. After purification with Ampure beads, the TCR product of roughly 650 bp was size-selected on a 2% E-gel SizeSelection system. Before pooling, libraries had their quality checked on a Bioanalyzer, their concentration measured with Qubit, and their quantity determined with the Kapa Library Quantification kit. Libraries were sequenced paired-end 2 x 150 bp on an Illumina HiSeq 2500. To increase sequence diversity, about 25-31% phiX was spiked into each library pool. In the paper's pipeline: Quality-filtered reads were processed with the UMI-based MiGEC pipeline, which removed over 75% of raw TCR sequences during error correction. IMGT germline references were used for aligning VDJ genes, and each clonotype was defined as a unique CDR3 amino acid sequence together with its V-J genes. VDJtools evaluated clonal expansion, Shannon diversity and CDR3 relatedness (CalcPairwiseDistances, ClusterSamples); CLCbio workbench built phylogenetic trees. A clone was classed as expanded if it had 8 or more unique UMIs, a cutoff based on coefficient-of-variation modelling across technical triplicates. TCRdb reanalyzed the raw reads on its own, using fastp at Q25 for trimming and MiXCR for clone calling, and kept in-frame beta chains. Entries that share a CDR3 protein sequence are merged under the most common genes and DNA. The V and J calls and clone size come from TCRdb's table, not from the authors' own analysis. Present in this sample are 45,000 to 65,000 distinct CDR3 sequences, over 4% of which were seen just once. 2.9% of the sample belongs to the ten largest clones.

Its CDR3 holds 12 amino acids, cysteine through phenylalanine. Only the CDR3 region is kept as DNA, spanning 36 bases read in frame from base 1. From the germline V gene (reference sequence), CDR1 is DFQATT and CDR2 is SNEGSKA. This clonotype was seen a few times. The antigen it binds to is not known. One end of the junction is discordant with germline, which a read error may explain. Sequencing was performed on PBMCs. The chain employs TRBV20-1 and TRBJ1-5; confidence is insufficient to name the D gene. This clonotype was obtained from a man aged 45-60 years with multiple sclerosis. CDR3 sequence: CSADDGNQPQNF. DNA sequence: TGCAGTGCGGACGACGGCAATCAGCCCCAGAATTTT.